Below are 28 T cell receptor beta chains sequenced from a single sample in a study of blood T cells in healthy people across ages. A second PCR of about 7 to 11 cycles used a sample-barcoded 5' primer and a J-beta primer mix. MiXCR was run by TCRdb on the 5' RACE reads, yielding one entry per CDR3 protein. This table has around 1,900,000 distinct CDR3 sequences, approximately 39% appearing once. Sequencing was performed on blood. The receptor set was obtained from a human donor in good health.

The chain has TRBV13 and TRBJ1-2; 9 nucleotides match TRBD1. The germline V gene has CDR1 PRHDT and CDR2 FYEKMQ (reference sequence). V lost 9 bases to trimming and J lost 5 bases; unmatched junction nucleotides: 7. The CDR3 totals 13 residues. Written as DNA, the CDR3 is TGTGCCAGTCTAAAAGACAGGGGGTATGGCTACACCTTC. This sequence encodes CASLKDRGYGYTF.

This sequence joins TRBV20-1 and TRBJ2-7, with D possibly being TRBD2 (7 bases). The ends were cut back, 5 bases at V and 0 bases at J, with 17 bases in the middle. CDR1 DFQATT and CDR2 SNEGSKA come from the germline V gene (reference sequence). The CDR3 extends over 15 amino acids. In DNA form, the CDR3 reads TGCAGTGCTCGGAGGGCGGGGGCTAACTCCTACGAGCAGTACTTC. This codes for CSARRAGANSYEQYF.

V usage is TRBV6-2 or TRBV6-3 and J usage is TRBJ1-1; TRBD1 matches at 8 bases. CDR1 is MNHEY, CDR2 SVGEGT, per germline. J lost 11 bases, V lost 10 bases, and 12 bases had no gene match. The CDR3 is made up of 12 amino acids. The CDR3 coding sequence is TGTGCCACCGCAACAGGGGGTACCGAGGCTTTCTTT. Translation gives CATATGGTEAFF.

This clonotype was detected a few times. This sequence joins TRBV20-1 and TRBJ2-2; a weak D match, TRBD1 (6 bases). Germline V gives CDR1 DFQATT, CDR2 SNEGSKA (reference sequence). There are 14 residues in the CDR3. V lost 7 bases and J 0 bases, leaving 12 bases between the germline ends. CDR3 in amino acids: CSVPDRSNTGELFF. DNA of the CDR3: TGCAGTGTTCCTGACAGGTCGAACACCGGGGAGCTGTTTTTT.

The chain is built from TRBV27 and TRBJ2-5, with TRBD2 matching over 7 bases. Per the germline V gene, CDR1 is MNHEY and CDR2 is SMNVEV (reference sequence). CDR3 size: 14 residues. V trimming: 5 bases; J trimming: 11 bases; junction bases outside the gene matches: 14. For the CDR3, the DNA is TGTGCCAGCAGTCCCGGGACTATCTACAATGAGCAGTACTTC. It codes for CASSPGTIYNEQYF.

On this clonotype itself: A junction end diverges from the germline sequence, so it may reflect a read error. V and J are TRBV4-3 and TRBJ1-2, with D hard to call. This CDR3 region has 14 residues. In germline, CDR1 is LGHNA, CDR2 YSLEER. For the CDR3, the DNA is TGCGCCAGCAGCCAAGCACCGGGGAATTATGGCTGCACCTTC. It codes for CASSQAPGNYGCTF.

The chain couples TRBV7-8 to TRBJ2-4; TRBD1 is a possible D gene (5 bases). The last part of the DNA fits TRBJ2-7 better; the J call may be wrong. This CDR3 is 13 amino acids long. The germline V gene encodes CDR1 SGHVS and CDR2 FQNEAQ. The CDR3 region is CASSRTLRNEQYF. CDR3 nucleotides: TGTGCCAGCAGCCGGACACTTAGGAACGAGCAGTACTTC.

V is TRBV12-3 or TRBV12-4 and J is TRBJ1-5; D gene unclear. Trimming pared 4 bases from V and 8 bases from J, leaving 18 bases between. The CDR3 covers 15 residues. CDR3 sequence reads: CASSSTGVFLEPQHF. The CDR3 region has the DNA TGTGCCAGCAGTTCAACTGGCGTTTTTTTAGAGCCCCAGCATTTT.

This chain connects TRBV14 to TRBJ1-2; D perhaps matches TRBD1 (6 bases). Trimming pared 3 bases from V and 8 bases from J, leaving 22 bases between. This CDR3 is built from 16 residues. Germline CDR1 and CDR2: SGHDN and FVKESK. The CDR3 sequence is CASSHGARQAPYGYTF. Here the CDR3 DNA reads TGTGCCAGCAGCCACGGGGCTCGACAGGCCCCCTACGGCTACACCTTC.

This clonotype was seen more than once but under ten times. J is TRBJ2-5 and V is TRBV20-1; D is possibly TRBD2 (6 bases). Germline lookup yields CDR1 DFQATT and CDR2 SNEGSKA (reference sequence). The V end was cut by 2 bases, the J end by 4 bases, with 17 bases between. The CDR3 is 15 amino acids. CDR3 DNA sequence: TGCAGTGCTAGACCGACCGGAGCAGCGGGAGAGACCCAGTACTTC. Amino acids: CSARPTGAAGETQYF.

In its sample, this clonotype was seen a few times. The chain joins TRBV20-1 to TRBJ2-7; 8 bases match TRBD2. Germline CDR1 DFQATT, CDR2 SNEGSKA (reference sequence). After removal of 6 bases from V and 3 bases from J, the junction contained 7 bases not matched to a gene. The CDR3 has 13 amino acids. In DNA, the CDR3 is TGCAGTGCCGAAAATAGCGGGGTCTACGAGCAGTACTTC. Amino acid sequence: CSAENSGVYEQYF.

With respect to this clonotype: The junction does not match germline at one end; this may be a read error. The gene calls are TRBV11-2 and TRBJ1-2; D not resolved. The CDR3 extends over 15 amino acids. Germline V gives CDR1 SGHAT, CDR2 FQNNGV. The CDR3 sequence: CASSFPRSGNYDYTF. The CDR3 coding sequence is TGTGCCAGCAGCTTCCCGCGCAGTGGGAACTATGACTACACCTTC. The full variable domain, completed using reference TRBV11-2 and TRBJ1-2, is EAGVAQSPRYKIIEKRQSVAFWCNPISGHATLYWYQQILGQGPKLLIQFQNNGVVDDSQLPKDRFSAERLKGVDSTLKIQPAKLEDSAVYLCASSFPRSGNYDYTFGSGTRLTVV.

V gene TRBV7-3 combines with J gene TRBJ1-6; 8 nucleotides match TRBD1. CDR3 length: 17 amino acids. Germline loops: CDR1 SGHTA, CDR2 FQGTGA. J was trimmed by 7 bases and V by 0 bases; bases with no gene match: 8. The CDR3 sequence: CASSLTRDRLLNSPLHF. The CDR3 region has the DNA TGTGCCAGCAGCTTAACCCGGGACAGGCTGTTGAATTCACCCCTCCACTTT.

The chain couples TRBV9 to TRBJ2-7, with unresolved D. The germline V gene has CDR1 SGDLS and CDR2 YYNGEE. This CDR3 has 15 residues. Trimming removed 0 bases from V and 2 bases from J, with 12 bases in between. CDR3 residues: CASSVDLGMAYEQYF. DNA of the CDR3: TGTGCCAGCAGCGTAGATCTAGGGATGGCCTACGAGCAGTACTTC.

The J gene is TRBJ2-2, the V gene TRBV4-3; D tentatively reads TRBD1 or TRBD2 (5 bases each). CDR3 length equals 14 residues. V was pared by 2 bases and J by 7 bases, with 11 bases between. Germline V CDR1 and CDR2: LGHNA, YSLEER. In DNA, the CDR3 is TGCGCCAGCAGCCAAAACCGGGACGTCGGGGAGCTGTTTTTT. Amino acid sequence: CASSQNRDVGELFF.

The chain is built from TRBV20-1 and TRBJ1-2; D is perhaps TRBD1 (5 bases). Trimming removed 6 bases from V and 5 bases from J, with 16 bases in between. CDR3 length: 13 amino acids. Germline CDR1 and CDR2: DFQATT and SNEGSKA (reference sequence). The CDR3 here is CSASEGLSYGYTF. The DNA of the CDR3 is TGCAGTGCCAGCGAGGGACTGAGTTATGGCTACACCTTC.

In its sample, this clonotype was seen a few times. V usage is TRBV7-2 and J usage is TRBJ1-1; no clear D gene. In germline, CDR1 is SGHTA, CDR2 FQGNSA. The CDR3 spans 14 residues. Deletions cut 3 bases from V and 1 base from J, with 9 bases between. The CDR3 spells CASSFRRENTEAFF. DNA for the CDR3: TGTGCCAGCAGCTTCAGAAGGGAGAACACTGAAGCTTTCTTT.

V gene TRBV11-2 combines with J gene TRBJ2-1; 8 nucleotides match TRBD2. Trimming removed 5 bases from V and 7 bases from J; junction bases left unmatched: 10. This CDR3 region has 15 residues. Germline-derived CDR1 and CDR2 are SGHAT and FQNNGV. The CDR3 loop reads CASSPRSGGGNEQFF. The CDR3 DNA reads as TGTGCCAGCAGCCCCCGCTCTGGCGGGGGGAATGAGCAGTTCTTC.

This chain joins TRBV4-1 and TRBJ2-7, with 7 bases matching TRBD1. Germline V gives CDR1 MGHRA, CDR2 YSYEKL. V lost 4 bases, J lost 0 bases, and 6 bases stayed unmatched. This CDR3 has 15 residues. The CDR3 protein is CASSLGQESSYEQYF. CDR3 in DNA: TGCGCCAGCAGCCTCGGACAGGAGAGCTCCTACGAGCAGTACTTC.

Worth noting for this clonotype: The junction and the germline gene differ at one end; a read error may be behind it. This chain connects TRBV19 to TRBJ1-5; D may be TRBD1 (5 bases). This CDR3 spans 13 amino acids. In germline, CDR1 is LNHDA, CDR2 SQIVND (reference sequence). CDR3 DNA: TGTGCCGGTAGTATACAGGATGATCAGCCCCAGCATTTT. Its translation: CAGSIQDDQPQHF.

This clonotype was counted between two and nine times. The genes are TRBV4-2 and TRBJ2-3, with TRBD2 matching 9 bases. Trimming took 1 base from V and 2 from J; bases not matched to a gene: 7. The CDR3 is made up of 17 amino acids. From germline, CDR1 is LGHNA and CDR2 YNFKEQ. The CDR3 nucleotides are TGTGCCAGCAGCCAAGCCCGTAGCGGGGGCGACACAGATACGCAGTATTTT. It encodes CASSQARSGGDTDTQYF.

The rearrangement joins TRBV12-3 or TRBV12-4 to TRBJ1-2; D may be TRBD1 (6 bases). Trimming removed 9 bases at V and 4 bases at J, with 21 bases between. This CDR3 contains 15 residues. CDR3 sequence (DNA): TGTGCCAGTTACAAGGGGGGGCCAAGGGGCTATGGCTACACCTTC. It yields the protein CASYKGGPRGYGYTF.

The chain recombines TRBV12-3 or TRBV12-4 with TRBJ1-2; TRBD1 matches 7 bases. The V gene end was trimmed by 7 bases and the J gene end by 0 bases; junction bases not matched to a gene: 8. This CDR3 has 15 residues. The CDR3 nucleotides are TGTGCCAGCAATCAGGGGGACTTAGCTAACTATGGCTACACCTTC. Amino acids: CASNQGDLANYGYTF.

This clonotype is a singleton in its sample. A junction end diverges from the germline sequence, so it may reflect a read error. V usage is TRBV20-1 and J usage is TRBJ1-5; D is uncertain. The CDR3 has 15 amino acids. Germline V gene lookup returns CDR1 DFQATT and CDR2 SNEGSKA (reference sequence). CDR3 in amino acids: CSARDQGRPNRPQHF. In DNA, the CDR3 is TGCAGTGCTAGAGATCAAGGGAGGCCCAATCGGCCCCAGCATTTT.

The chain uses TRBV20-1 and TRBJ2-1; the match to TRBD2 covers 11 bases. Looked up from germline, CDR1 is DFQATT and CDR2 is SNEGSKA (reference sequence). V lost 3 bases, J lost 8 bases, and 9 bases stayed unmatched. The CDR3 extends over 15 amino acids. CDR3 sequence (DNA): TGCAGTGCTAGTCTAGCGGGGGGCTCCTGGGATGAGCAGTTCTTC. Its protein is CSASLAGGSWDEQFF.

V usage is TRBV4-3 and J usage is TRBJ2-3; 10 bases match TRBD2. J gave up 6 bases and V 0 bases, and 15 bases lay outside the gene matches. CDR3 size: 19 residues. Germline-derived CDR1 and CDR2 are LGHNA and YSLEER. The CDR3 spells CASSQEDSGLAGVWDTQYF. DNA of the CDR3: TGCGCCAGCAGCCAAGAGGATTCGGGGCTAGCGGGAGTATGGGATACGCAGTATTTT.

The chain has TRBV10-3 and TRBJ2-2, with D uncertain. V lost 4 bases to trimming and J lost 5 bases, with 5 bases between them. The CDR3 has 12 residues. Germline loops: CDR1 ENHRY, CDR2 SYGVKD. The CDR3 DNA follows: TGTGCCATCAGTGGACAAACCGGGGAGCTGTTTTTT. Translating gives CAISGQTGELFF.

The chain carries TRBV7-9 and TRBJ1-4, with D perhaps TRBD1 (5 bases). V was pared by 4 bases and J by 6 bases, with 15 bases between. This CDR3 region has 15 residues. Germline loops: CDR1 SEHNR, CDR2 FQNEAQ (reference sequence). CDR3 nucleotide sequence: TGTGCCAGCAGCTCGAACCAGGACAAGTATGAAAAACTGTTTTTT. It translates to CASSSNQDKYEKLFF.